Reported below is one TCR beta chain. This entry belongs to a study of blood T cell repertoires in COVID-19. The V gene's germline CDR1 is SGHVS and CDR2 FQNEAQ. CDR3 length equals 13 residues. J was trimmed by 5 bases and V by 5 bases; bases with no gene match: 4. Cohort assignment relied on participant-reported clinical history. Generated by immunoSEQ multiplex PCR, the TCRdb table keeps only in-frame clones and is missing some. The sample lists around 240,000 clones, around 93% occurring once. The sequence was obtained from a human donor in a cohort exposed to, infected with or recovered from COVID-19 (not recorded which). The donor label of this sample is uncertain. What was sequenced was PBMCs or T cells enriched from blood (not recorded which). This chain uses TRBV7-8 with TRBJ2-7; 9 nucleotides line up with TRBD1. CDR3 in amino acids: CASSDRGENEQYF. The CDR3 region has the DNA TGTGCCAGCAGCGACAGGGGGGAGAACGAGCAGTACTTC.